The source of this T cell receptor (beta chain) is a study of CD8 T cells in Susac syndrome. Random hexamers were used to reverse transcribe the RNA input (about 0.45 to 1 ug). Amplification of TCR beta CDR3 was carried out by immunoSEQ multiplex PCR, which covered 54 Vbeta and 13 Jbeta segments. TCRdb fed the immunoSEQ multiplex PCR reads into MiXCR, producing one record per CDR3 protein. The repertoire consists of about 71,000 distinct CDR3 sequences, with over 95% occurring once and the leading ten covering roughly 0.11%. Study-wide results and caveats: The study's TCR sequencing and HLA analysis covered a relatively small number of individuals, and the study acknowledged this.

Regarding this clonotype: Its specificity is unknown.

This TCR derives from a human donor with multiple sclerosis. What was sequenced was CD4+ T cells from PBMCs.

The CDR3 sequence is CSVVRGSSETQYF. CDR3 DNA sequence: TGCAGCGTTGTCAGGGGTTCGTCAGAGACCCAGTACTTC. This chain uses TRBV29-1 with TRBJ2-5; the D gene is possibly TRBD1 (6 bases). The CDR3 runs to 13 residues. The ends were cut back, 4 bases at V and 4 bases at J, with 13 bases in the middle. CDR1 SQVTM and CDR2 ANQGSEA come from the germline V gene.